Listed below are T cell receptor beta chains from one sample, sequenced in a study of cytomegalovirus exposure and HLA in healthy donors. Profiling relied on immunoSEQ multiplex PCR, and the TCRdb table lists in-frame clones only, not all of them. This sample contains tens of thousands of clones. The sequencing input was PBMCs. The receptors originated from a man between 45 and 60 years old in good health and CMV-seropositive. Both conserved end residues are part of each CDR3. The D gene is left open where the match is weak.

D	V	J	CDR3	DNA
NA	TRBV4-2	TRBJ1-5	CASSQESGNQPQHF	TGTGCCAGCAGCCAAGAGTCCGGGAATCAGCCCCAGCATTTT
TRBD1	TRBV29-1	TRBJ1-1	CSVAQGAEAFF	TGCAGCGTAGCACAGGGGGCTGAAGCTTTCTTT
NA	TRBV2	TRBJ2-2	CASTESTGELFF	TGTGCCAGCACTGAGAGCACCGGGGAGCTGTTTTTT
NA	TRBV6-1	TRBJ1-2	CASSIGGDYGYTF	TGTGCCAGCAGCATAGGGGGAGACTATGGCTACACCTTC
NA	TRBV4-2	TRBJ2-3	CASSQDEGYSTDTQYF	TGTGCCAGCAGCCAAGATGAGGGTTATAGCACAGATACGCAGTATTTT
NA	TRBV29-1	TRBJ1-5	CSVEYADLGGAQHF	TGCAGCGTTGAGTACGCGGACCTCGGAGGGGCCCAGCATTTT
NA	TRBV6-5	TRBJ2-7	CASSHPPRGRYEQYF	TGTGCCAGCAGTCATCCACCGCGGGGCCGCTACGAGCAGTACTTC
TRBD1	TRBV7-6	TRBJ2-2	CASRQGGGSTSTGELFF	TGTGCCAGCAGACAGGGGGGCGGCTCTACGAGCACCGGGGAGCTGTTTTTT
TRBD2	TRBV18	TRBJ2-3	CASSPTSESTDTQYF	TGTGCCAGCTCACCGACTAGCGAGAGCACAGATACGCAGTATTTT
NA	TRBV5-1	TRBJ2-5	CASSLGGPQETQYF	TGCGCCAGCAGCTTGGGTGGGCCCCAAGAGACCCAGTACTTC
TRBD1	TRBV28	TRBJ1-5	CASRNRQGSQPQHF	TGTGCCAGCAGAAACAGACAGGGTAGTCAGCCCCAGCATTTT
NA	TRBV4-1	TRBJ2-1	CASSQERGSTEQFF	TGCGCCAGCAGCCAAGAACGCGGCAGCACTGAGCAGTTCTTC
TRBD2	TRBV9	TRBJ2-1	CASSVAAGTSGRNEQFF	TGTGCCAGCAGCGTAGCAGCGGGGACTAGCGGGCGCAATGAGCAGTTCTTC
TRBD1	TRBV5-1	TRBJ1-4	CASSRQGASDEKLFF	TGCGCCAGCAGCAGACAGGGGGCGAGTGATGAAAAACTGTTTTTT
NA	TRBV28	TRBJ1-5	CASSSMTGNYQPQHF	TGTGCCAGCAGTTCGATGACAGGTAACTATCAGCCCCAGCATTTT
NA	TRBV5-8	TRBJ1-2	CASSPNPRGYTF	TGTGCCAGCAGCCCTAACCCCCGCGGCTACACCTTC
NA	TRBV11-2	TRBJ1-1	CASSPGVQSEAFF	TGTGCCAGCAGCCCAGGGGTCCAAAGTGAAGCTTTCTTT
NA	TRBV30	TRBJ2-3	CAWSVGGGTDTQYF	TGTGCCTGGAGTGTAGGCGGCGGCACAGATACGCAGTATTTT
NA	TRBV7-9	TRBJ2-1	CASSSGLGNEQFF	TGTGCCAGCAGCTCGGGACTCGGCAATGAGCAGTTCTTC
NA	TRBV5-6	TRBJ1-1	CASSLMGGTEAFF	TGTGCCAGCAGCTTGATGGGAGGGACTGAAGCTTTCTTT
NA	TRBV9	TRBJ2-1	CASSDRTDPNEQFF	TGTGCCAGCAGCGACCGGACAGACCCCAATGAGCAGTTCTTC
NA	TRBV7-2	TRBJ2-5	CASSTGSQETQYF	TGTGCCAGCAGCACAGGGTCGCAAGAGACCCAGTACTTC
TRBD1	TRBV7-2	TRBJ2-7	CASSIQMTTGWDEQYF	TGTGCCAGCAGCATTCAAATGACGACAGGGTGGGACGAGCAGTACTTC
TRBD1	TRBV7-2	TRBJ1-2	CASSLEGGDRPGYTF	TGTGCCAGCAGCTTAGAAGGGGGCGACAGGCCCGGCTACACCTTC
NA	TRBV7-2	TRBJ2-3	CASSSTPQGTQYF	TGTGCCAGCAGCTCGACGCCTCAGGGTACGCAGTATTTT
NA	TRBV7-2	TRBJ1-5	CASSPGQWSNQPQHF	TGTGCCAGCAGCCCCGGACAGTGGAGCAATCAGCCCCAGCATTTT
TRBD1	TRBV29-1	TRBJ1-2	CSVEGGQGGLNYGYTF	TGCAGCGTTGAAGGGGGACAGGGGGGATTAAACTATGGCTACACCTTC
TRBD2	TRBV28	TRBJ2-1	CASNPGGRGASYNEQFF	TGTGCCAGCAACCCAGGAGGGCGGGGGGCCTCCTACAATGAGCAGTTCTTC
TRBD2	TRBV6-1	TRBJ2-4	CASSEALAYIQYF	TGTGCCAGCAGTGAAGCACTAGCGTACATTCAGTACTTC
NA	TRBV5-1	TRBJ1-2	CASSFAEAGYGYTF	TGCGCCAGCAGCTTCGCGGAAGCGGGCTATGGCTACACCTTC
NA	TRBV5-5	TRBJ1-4	CASSFVAANEKLFF	TGTGCCAGCAGCTTTGTGGCGGCTAATGAAAAACTGTTTTTT
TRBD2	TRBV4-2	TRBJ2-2	CASSRRLAENTGELFF	TGTGCCAGCAGCCGTAGACTAGCGGAGAACACCGGGGAGCTGTTTTTT
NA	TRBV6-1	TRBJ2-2	CASGVMRDTGELFF	TGTGCCAGCGGTGTTATGCGAGACACCGGGGAGCTGTTTTTT
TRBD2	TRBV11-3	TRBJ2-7	CASSPTSGRSYEQYF	TGTGCCAGCAGTCCTACTAGCGGGAGATCCTACGAGCAGTACTTC
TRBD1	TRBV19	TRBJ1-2	CASRTTGNDGYTF	TGTGCCAGTAGAACGACAGGGAACGATGGCTACACCTTC
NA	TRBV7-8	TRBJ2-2	CASSRTRANTGELFF	TGTGCCAGCAGCCGTACTAGGGCGAACACCGGGGAGCTGTTTTTT
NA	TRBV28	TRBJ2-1	CASSLGDSSSYNEQFF	TGTGCCAGCAGTTTAGGAGACTCGAGCTCCTACAATGAGCAGTTCTTC
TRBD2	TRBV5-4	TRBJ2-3	CATSAGGTDTQYF	TGTGCCACGTCGGCGGGAGGCACAGATACGCAGTATTTT
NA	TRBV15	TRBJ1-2	CATSRDGYRRSKLFYGYTF	TGTGCCACCAGCAGAGATGGGTACAGGCGCTCTAAGCTATTCTATGGCTACACCTTC
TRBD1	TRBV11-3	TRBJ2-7	CASSLGTGTYEQYF	TGTGCCAGCAGCTTAGGGACAGGGACCTACGAGCAGTACTTC
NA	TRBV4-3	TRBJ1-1	CASSQDLQYTEAFF	TGCGCCAGCAGCCAAGATCTCCAGTACACTGAAGCTTTCTTT